The following is a T cell receptor (beta chain) sequence with its context. Its target is not known. Other DNA sequences in this sample translate to the same CDR3. The study ran its PCR with 60 Vbeta and 13 Jbeta primers. Only in-frame clones appear in the TCRdb table, and some are missing; sequencing was by immunoSEQ multiplex PCR. The sample shows more than 150,000 clones, around 78% of them seen only once. V lost 2 bases to trimming and J lost 0 bases; unmatched junction nucleotides: 2. Germline V CDR1 and CDR2: SGHDN, FVKESK. The CDR3 contains 15 residues. The data stem from a study of cytomegalovirus exposure and HLA in healthy donors. Whole-study findings and limits: Among the sequence variants, a highly shared cluster was likely an artifact of sequencing. Reports indicated that the classifier achieved high specificity and sensitivity in diagnosing cytomegalovirus status. There were over 150 TCR beta chains listed as cytomegalovirus-associated.

Sequenced input: PBMCs. The receptor's source is a young man in good health and CMV-seronegative. The V call is TRBV14, the J call TRBJ2-3; TRBD2 aligns across 7 bases. The CDR3 spells CASSQQLASTDTQYF. The CDR3 nucleotides read TGTGCCAGCAGCCAACAACTAGCGAGCACAGATACGCAGTATTTT.